This is a list of T cell receptor beta chains from one sample in a study of T-cell memory formation after mild COVID-19. TCRdb called the 5' RACE reads again in MiXCR, with one record for every CDR3 protein. The profile shows around 320,000 distinct CDR3 sequences, approximately 20% of them singletons. Sequenced input: PBMCs or a T cell subset sorted from them (not recorded which). All receptors derive from a man aged 18 to 29 who had mild COVID-19 (a few samples of this study predate the infection). Cell type and time point are not known. The CDR3 runs from the conserved cysteine through the conserved F or W. D genes are given only for firm matches. Some rows mark clone size as missing; the rest say once, few, many or name a class of expanded clone.

size: many; V: TRBV3-1; J: TRBJ2-7; D: TRBD2; CDR3: CASSHTGTSGYEQYF; DNA: TGTGCCAGCAGCCATACAGGGACTAGCGGCTACGAGCAGTACTTC
size: .; V: TRBV14; J: TRBJ2-1; D: TRBD1; CDR3: CASSGTGYNEQFF; DNA: TGTGCCAGCAGCGGGACAGGTTACAATGAGCAGTTCTTC
size: .; V: TRBV9; J: TRBJ1-2; D: TRBD1; CDR3: CASSLGQSYTF; DNA: TGTGCCAGCAGCTTGGGACAGAGCTACACCTTC
size: .; V: TRBV20-1; J: TRBJ1-1; D: .; CDR3: CSAARAFF; DNA: TGCAGTGCCGCACGAGCTTTCTTT
size: many; V: TRBV5-1; J: TRBJ1-4; D: .; CDR3: CASSFYPEANEKLFF; DNA: TGCGCCAGCAGCTTCTACCCGGAGGCTAATGAAAAACTGTTTTTT
size: .; V: TRBV20-1; J: TRBJ2-3; D: .; CDR3: CSVGRGETQYF; DNA: TGCAGTGTTGGCAGGGGGGAAACGCAGTATTTT
size: few; V: TRBV2; J: TRBJ2-6; D: .; CDR3: CASGGSGANVLTF; DNA: TGTGCCAGCGGGGGCTCTGGGGCCAACGTCCTGACTTTC
size: .; V: TRBV20-1; J: TRBJ2-5; D: TRBD2; CDR3: CSAAPAGGKETQYF; DNA: TGCAGTGCCGCCCCGGCGGGGGGGAAAGAGACCCAGTACTTC
size: few; V: TRBV11-2; J: TRBJ1-1; D: .; CDR3: CASSLGGRPSNTEAFF; DNA: TGTGCCAGCAGCTTAGGGGGCAGACCTTCGAACACTGAAGCTTTCTTT
size: once; V: TRBV28; J: TRBJ1-4; D: .; CDR3: CASSLLSLNEKLFF; DNA: TGTGCCAGCAGTTTATTGAGTTTAAATGAAAAACTGTTTTTT
size: .; V: TRBV4-3; J: TRBJ1-3; D: .; CDR3: CASSRAGQTSGNTIYF; DNA: TGCGCCAGCAGCCGCGCCGGACAGACCTCTGGAAACACCATATATTTT
size: .; V: TRBV27; J: TRBJ2-7; D: TRBD1; CDR3: CASKRTGRDEQYF; DNA: TGTGCCAGCAAGCGGACAGGGCGCGACGAGCAGTACTTC
size: .; V: TRBV20-1; J: TRBJ2-3; D: TRBD2; CDR3: CSARVGGSDTQYF; DNA: TGCAGCGCTCGCGTGGGGGGGTCAGATACGCAGTATTTT
size: many; V: TRBV7-2; J: TRBJ2-1; D: TRBD1; CDR3: CASSTQSGTGIRNEQFF; DNA: TGTGCCAGCAGCACTCAATCCGGGACAGGGATCCGCAATGAGCAGTTCTTC
size: .; V: TRBV9; J: TRBJ2-5; D: TRBD2; CDR3: CASSAYLAGGQETQYF; DNA: TGTGCCAGCAGCGCGTACCTAGCGGGGGGACAAGAGACCCAGTACTTC
size: .; V: TRBV7-2; J: TRBJ1-1; D: .; CDR3: CASSLVGTSTEAFF; DNA: TGTGCCAGCAGCTTAGTCGGGACTTCTACTGAAGCTTTCTTT